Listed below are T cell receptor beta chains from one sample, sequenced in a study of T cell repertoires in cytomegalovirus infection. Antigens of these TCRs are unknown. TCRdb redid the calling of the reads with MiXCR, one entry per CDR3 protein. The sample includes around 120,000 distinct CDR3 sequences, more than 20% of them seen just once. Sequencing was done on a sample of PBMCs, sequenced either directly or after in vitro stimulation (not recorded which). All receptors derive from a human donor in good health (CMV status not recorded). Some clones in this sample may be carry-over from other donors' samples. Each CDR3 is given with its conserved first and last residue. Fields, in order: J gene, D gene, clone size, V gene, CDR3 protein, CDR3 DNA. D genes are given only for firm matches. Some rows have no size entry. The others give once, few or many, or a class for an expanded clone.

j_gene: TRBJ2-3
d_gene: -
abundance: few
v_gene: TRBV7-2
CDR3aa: CASSFVGRNTDTQYF
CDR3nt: TGTGCCAGCAGCTTTGTCGGGAGAAACACAGATACGCAGTATTTT

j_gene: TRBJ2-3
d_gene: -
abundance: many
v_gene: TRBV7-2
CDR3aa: CASSLGPGPTDTQYF
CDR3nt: TGTGCCAGCAGCTTAGGTCCCGGTCCCACAGATACGCAGTATTTT

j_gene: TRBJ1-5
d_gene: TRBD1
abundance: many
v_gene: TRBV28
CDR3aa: CASTSNRDRIGNQPQHF
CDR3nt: TGTGCCAGCACCTCAAACCGGGACAGAATTGGCAATCAGCCCCAGCATTTT

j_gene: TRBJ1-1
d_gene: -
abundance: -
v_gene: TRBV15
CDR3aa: CATSWGTEAFF
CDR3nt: TGTGCCACCAGCTGGGGGACTGAAGCTTTCTTT

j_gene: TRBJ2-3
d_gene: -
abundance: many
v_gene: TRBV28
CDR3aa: CASSPPGTGGLDTQYF
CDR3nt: TGTGCCAGCAGTCCGCCCGGGACTGGGGGTTTGGATACGCAGTATTTT

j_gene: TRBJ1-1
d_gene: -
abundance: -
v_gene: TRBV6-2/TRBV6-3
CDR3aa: CASRSHGSTEAFF
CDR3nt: TGTGCCAGCAGGTCCCACGGGAGCACTGAAGCTTTCTTT

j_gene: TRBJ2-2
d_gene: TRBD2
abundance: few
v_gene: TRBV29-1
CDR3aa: CSVGGLAGTANTGELFF
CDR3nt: TGCAGCGTTGGGGGACTAGCGGGAACAGCGAACACCGGGGAGCTGTTTTTT

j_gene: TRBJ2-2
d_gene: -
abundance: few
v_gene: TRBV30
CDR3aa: CAWDVGATGGVLFF
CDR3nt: TGTGCCTGGGACGTCGGTGCTACAGGGGGGGTGCTGTTTTTT

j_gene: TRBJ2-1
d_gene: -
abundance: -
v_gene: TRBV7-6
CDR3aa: CASSPLARRSYNEQFF
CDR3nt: TGTGCCAGCAGCCCACTAGCTCGGCGCTCCTACAATGAGCAGTTCTTC

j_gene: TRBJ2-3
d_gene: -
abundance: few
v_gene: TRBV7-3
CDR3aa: CASSPERATDTQYF
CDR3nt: TGTGCCAGCAGCCCGGAGCGGGCCACAGATACGCAGTATTTT

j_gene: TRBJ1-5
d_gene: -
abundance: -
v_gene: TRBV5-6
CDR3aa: CASSLGQAFQPQHF
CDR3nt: TGTGCCAGCAGCTTGGGACAGGCTTTTCAGCCCCAGCATTTT

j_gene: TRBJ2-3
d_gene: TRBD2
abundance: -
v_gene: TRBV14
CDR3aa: CASSQDRWLAGYHTQYF
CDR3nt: TGTGCCAGCAGCCAAGATCGTTGGCTAGCGGGCTACCATACGCAGTATTTT

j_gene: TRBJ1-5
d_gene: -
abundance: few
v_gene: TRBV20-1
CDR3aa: CSASQQGGQPQHF
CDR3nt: TGCAGTGCTAGTCAACAGGGCGGTCAGCCCCAGCATTTT

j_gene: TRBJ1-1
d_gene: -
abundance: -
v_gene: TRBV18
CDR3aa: CASSPPYSRREGAFF
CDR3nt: TGTGCCAGCTCACCACCGTATTCCCGCAGGGAAGGAGCTTTCTTT

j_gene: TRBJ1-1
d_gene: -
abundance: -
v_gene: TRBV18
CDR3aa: CASSRDQGMNTEAFF
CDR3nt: TGTGCCAGCTCACGGGATCAGGGGATGAACACTGAAGCTTTCTTT

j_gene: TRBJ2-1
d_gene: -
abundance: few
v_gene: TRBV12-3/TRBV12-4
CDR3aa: CASRGSRRGYNEQFF
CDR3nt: TGTGCCAGCAGGGGATCGAGGAGGGGCTACAATGAGCAGTTCTTC

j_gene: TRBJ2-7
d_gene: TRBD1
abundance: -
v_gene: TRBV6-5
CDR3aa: CASSYGQDSSYEQYF
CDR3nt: TGTGCCAGCAGTTACGGACAGGACAGCTCCTACGAGCAGTACTTC

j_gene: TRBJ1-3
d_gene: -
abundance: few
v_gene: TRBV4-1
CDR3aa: CASSPPLGPGISGNTIYF
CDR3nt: TGCGCCAGCAGCCCCCCGTTAGGACCCGGAATATCTGGAAACACCATATATTTT

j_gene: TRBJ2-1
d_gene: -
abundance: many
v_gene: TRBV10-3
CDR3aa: CAISGGGEQFF
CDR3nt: TGTGCCATCAGTGGAGGGGGTGAGCAGTTCTTC

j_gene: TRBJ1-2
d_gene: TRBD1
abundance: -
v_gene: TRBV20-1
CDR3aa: CSAPTEGDRVGYTF
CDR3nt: TGCAGTGCTCCGACGGAGGGGGACAGGGTTGGCTACACCTTC

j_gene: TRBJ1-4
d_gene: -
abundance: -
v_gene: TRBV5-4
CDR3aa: CASSPHLATNEKLFF
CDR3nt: TGTGCCAGCAGCCCTCACCTAGCAACTAATGAAAAACTGTTTTTT

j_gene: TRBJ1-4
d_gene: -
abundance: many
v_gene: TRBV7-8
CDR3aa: CASSLREIEKLFF
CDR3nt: TGTGCCAGCAGCTTACGGGAGATCGAAAAACTGTTTTTT

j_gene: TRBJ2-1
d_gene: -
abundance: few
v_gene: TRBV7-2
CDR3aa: CASSPDLGEQFF
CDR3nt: TGTGCCAGCAGCCCAGACTTGGGTGAGCAGTTCTTC

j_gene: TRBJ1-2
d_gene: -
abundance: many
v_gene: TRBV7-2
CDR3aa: CASSLWGAPNREDYGYTF
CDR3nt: TGTGCCAGCAGCTTATGGGGGGCACCGAACAGGGAGGACTATGGCTACACCTTC

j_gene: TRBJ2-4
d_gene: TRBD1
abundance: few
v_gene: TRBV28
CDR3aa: CASSRGTGGNIQYF
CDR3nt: TGTGCCAGCAGTAGAGGGACAGGGGGGAACATTCAGTACTTC

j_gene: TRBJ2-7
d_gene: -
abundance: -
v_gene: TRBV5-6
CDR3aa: CASSIRFYEQYF
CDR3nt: TGTGCCAGCAGCATAAGATTCTACGAGCAGTACTTC

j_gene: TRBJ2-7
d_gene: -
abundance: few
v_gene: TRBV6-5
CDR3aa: CASSYSMLTEQYF
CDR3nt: TGTGCCAGCAGTTACTCGATGTTGACCGAGCAGTACTTC

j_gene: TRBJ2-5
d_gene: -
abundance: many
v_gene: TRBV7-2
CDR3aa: CASSLNSGGMETQYF
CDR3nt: TGTGCCAGCAGCCTAAACTCTGGGGGGATGGAGACCCAGTACTTC

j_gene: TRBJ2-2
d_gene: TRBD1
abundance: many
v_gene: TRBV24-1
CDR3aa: CATSDMDRAVGELFF
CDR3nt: TGTGCCACCAGTGATATGGACAGGGCGGTCGGGGAGCTGTTTTTT

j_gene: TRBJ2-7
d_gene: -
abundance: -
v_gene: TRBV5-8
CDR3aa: CASSSMSGSHEQYF
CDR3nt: TGTGCCAGCAGCTCGATGTCTGGCAGCCACGAGCAGTACTTC

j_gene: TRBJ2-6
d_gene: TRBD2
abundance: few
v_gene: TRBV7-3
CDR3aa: CASTRSGDLLSGANVLTF
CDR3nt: TGTGCCAGCACCCGGAGCGGGGACCTTCTCTCTGGGGCCAACGTCCTGACTTTC

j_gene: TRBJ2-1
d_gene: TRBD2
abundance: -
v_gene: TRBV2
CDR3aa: CASGETSVPYNEQFF
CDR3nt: TGTGCCAGCGGGGAGACTAGCGTCCCCTACAATGAGCAGTTCTTC

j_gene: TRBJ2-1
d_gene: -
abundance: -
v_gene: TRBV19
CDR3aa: CASSITATSYYNEQFF
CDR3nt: TGTGCCAGTAGTATCACCGCGACTTCCTACTACAATGAGCAGTTCTTC

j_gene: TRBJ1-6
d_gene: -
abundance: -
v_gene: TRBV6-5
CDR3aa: CASSRQPSSYNSPLHF
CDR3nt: TGTGCCAGCAGTAGACAGCCTAGCTCCTATAATTCACCCCTCCACTTT

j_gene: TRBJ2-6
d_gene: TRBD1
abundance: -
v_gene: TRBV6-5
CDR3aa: CASSFQGAGGANVLTF
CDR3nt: TGTGCCAGCAGTTTCCAGGGGGCTGGTGGGGCCAACGTCCTGACTTTC

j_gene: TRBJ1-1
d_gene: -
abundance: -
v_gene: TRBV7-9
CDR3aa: CASSRDHGAEAFF
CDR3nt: TGTGCCAGCAGCCGCGATCACGGGGCTGAAGCTTTCTTT

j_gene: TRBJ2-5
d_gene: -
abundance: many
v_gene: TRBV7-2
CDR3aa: CASSLFGETQYF
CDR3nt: TGTGCCAGCAGCTTATTCGGAGAGACCCAGTACTTC

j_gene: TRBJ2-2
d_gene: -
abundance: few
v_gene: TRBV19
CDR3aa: CASSIDPNTGELFF
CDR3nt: TGTGCCAGTAGTATAGATCCCAACACCGGGGAGCTGTTTTTT

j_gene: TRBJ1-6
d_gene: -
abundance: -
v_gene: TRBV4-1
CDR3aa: CASSHAGVNSPLHF
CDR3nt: TGCGCCAGCAGCCACGCAGGGGTTAATTCACCCCTCCACTTT

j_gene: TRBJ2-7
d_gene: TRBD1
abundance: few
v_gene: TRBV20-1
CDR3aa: CSAIPYRDREYEQYF
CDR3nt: TGCAGTGCCATCCCTTACCGGGACAGGGAGTACGAGCAGTACTTC

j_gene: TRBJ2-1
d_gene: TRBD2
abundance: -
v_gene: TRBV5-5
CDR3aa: CASSPSPGLAKSSYNEQFF
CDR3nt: TGTGCCAGCAGCCCCTCCCCGGGACTAGCGAAAAGCTCCTACAATGAGCAGTTCTTC

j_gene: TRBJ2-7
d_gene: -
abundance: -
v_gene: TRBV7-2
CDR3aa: CASSLAQSRNEQYF
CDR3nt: TGTGCCAGCAGCTTAGCCCAATCCCGAAACGAGCAGTACTTC

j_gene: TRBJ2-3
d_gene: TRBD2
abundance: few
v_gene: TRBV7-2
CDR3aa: CASSLPPGGLQYF
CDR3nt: TGTGCCAGCAGCTTACCCCCGGGAGGCTTGCAGTATTTT

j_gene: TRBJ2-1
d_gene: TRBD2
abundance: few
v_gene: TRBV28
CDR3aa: CASTAGGNNEQFF
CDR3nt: TGTGCCAGCACCGCGGGAGGGAACAATGAGCAGTTCTTC

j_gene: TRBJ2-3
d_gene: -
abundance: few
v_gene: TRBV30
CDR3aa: CAWSVLSGVTDTQYF
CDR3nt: TGTGCCTGGAGTGTACTTTCAGGGGTCACAGATACGCAGTATTTT

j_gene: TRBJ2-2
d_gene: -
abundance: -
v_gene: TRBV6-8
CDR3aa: CASSYSGWATGELFF
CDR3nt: TGTGCCAGCAGTTACTCGGGATGGGCAACCGGGGAGCTGTTTTTT